Following are 21 T cell receptor beta chains from one sample sequenced in a study of T cell responses to AZD1222 COVID-19 vaccine. The data were produced by immunoSEQ multiplex PCR, yet TCRdb's version contains in-frame clones alone and is incomplete. This table holds 150,000 to 200,000 clones, approximately 90% found once. The sequencing used peripheral blood, collected 28 days after the second dose of the MenACWY control vaccine. The receptors stem from an adult who received the MenACWY meningococcal vaccine as a control.

The chain couples TRBV4-3 to TRBJ1-2; possible D gene TRBD1, 5 bases. In germline, CDR1 is LGHNA, CDR2 YSLEER. The CDR3 runs 13 residues. Trimming cost V 6 bases and J 0 bases, with 8 bases left between them. The CDR3 bases are TGCGCCAGCAGTTGGGGGACTAACTATGGCTACACCTTC. This encodes CASSWGTNYGYTF.

V gene TRBV6-5 combines with J gene TRBJ2-7, with TRBD2 matching over 10 bases. The germline V gene has CDR1 MNHEY and CDR2 SVGAGI. V shed 6 bases, J shed 3 bases, and the junction held 5 bases outside the gene matches. The CDR3 sequence is 14 residues long. Written as DNA, the CDR3 is TGTGCCAGCAGCCCGGGACTAGCGATCTACGAGCAGTACTTC. As protein: CASSPGLAIYEQYF.

The rearrangement uses TRBV28 and TRBJ1-2, with a weak D call TRBD1 (6 bases). This CDR3 spans 15 amino acids. From germline, CDR1 is MDHEN and CDR2 SYDVKM. Between the trimmed V and J ends, which lost 3 bases and 4 bases, there was a span of 15 bases. CDR3 DNA: TGTGCCAGCAGTTTGGGCGGGGGGCAGTCCTATGGCTACACCTTC. It is translated as CASSLGGGQSYGYTF.

V usage is TRBV6-5 and J usage is TRBJ2-7, with D possibly TRBD1 on 6 matching bases. Germline loops: CDR1 MNHEY, CDR2 SVGAGI. The CDR3 covers 15 residues. Trimming shortened V by 4 bases and J by 3 bases, and 16 bases separated the two germline ends. CDR3 amino acids: CASSSTLDSGYEQYF. For the CDR3, the DNA is TGTGCCAGCAGTTCGACTCTGGACAGCGGCTACGAGCAGTACTTC.

The rearrangement links TRBV18 to TRBJ1-2, with D unresolved. V gave up 3 bases and J gave up 9 bases, with 17 bases separating them. The CDR3 loop spans 14 amino acids. Germline V CDR1 and CDR2: KGHSH, LQKENI. CDR3: CASSPDGEAVRYTF. As DNA, the CDR3 is TGTGCCAGCTCACCGGACGGGGAGGCGGTACGCTACACCTTC.

This chain joins TRBV28 and TRBJ2-1; D might be TRBD1 (6 bases). Germline lookup yields CDR1 MDHEN and CDR2 SYDVKM. V was trimmed by 6 bases and J by 5 bases, leaving 26 bases between them. The CDR3 covers 18 residues. The CDR3 loop is CASSPSPGLGAMDNEQFF. In nucleotides, the CDR3 is TGTGCCAGCAGCCCCTCCCCGGGTCTGGGGGCGATGGACAATGAGCAGTTCTTC.

The chain employs TRBV29-1 and TRBJ1-2; 9 bases agree with TRBD1. The CDR3 covers 12 residues. V trimming: 7 bases; J trimming: 2 bases; junction bases outside the gene matches: 2. Germline CDR1 and CDR2: SQVTM and ANQGSEA. The CDR3 region is CSAGQGNYGYTF. CDR3 bases: TGCAGCGCCGGACAGGGGAACTATGGCTACACCTTC.

By proportion, this clone is medium-sized (0.01 to 0.1%). J is TRBJ1-5 and V is TRBV7-8, with D hard to call. Germline V gene data show CDR1 as SGHVS and CDR2 as FQNEAQ. Trimming cost V 5 bases and J 0 bases, with 5 bases left between them. This CDR3 is 13 amino acids long. Written as DNA, the CDR3 is TGTGCCAGCAGCGTCGTTAGCAATCAGCCCCAGCATTTT. Amino acid sequence: CASSVVSNQPQHF.

V is TRBV11-1 and J is TRBJ1-6, with D unresolved. Germline lookup yields CDR1 SGHAT and CDR2 FQDESV (reference sequence). The V gene lost 2 bases and the J gene lost 2 bases, with 4 bases spanning the gap. The CDR3 runs 14 residues. CDR3 loop: CASSLQTYNSPLHF. In DNA, the CDR3 is TGTGCCAGCAGCTTACAGACCTATAATTCACCCCTCCACTTT.

This chain joins TRBV3-1 (or the pseudogene TRBV3-2) and TRBJ2-7, with TRBD2 identical over 12 bases. The CDR3 runs to 14 residues. Per the germline V gene, CDR1 is LGHDT and CDR2 is YNNKEL (reference sequence). After removal of 5 bases from V and 6 bases from J, the junction contained 5 bases not matched to a gene. The CDR3 here is CASSIPGLAGEQYF. The CDR3 DNA reads TGTGCCAGCAGCATCCCGGGACTAGCGGGCGAGCAGTACTTC.

This clone was detected a few times. The chain is built from TRBV7-2 and TRBJ1-2; 7 positions match TRBD1. Germline V gene lookup returns CDR1 SGHTA and CDR2 FQGNSA. There are 12 residues in the CDR3. Germline trimming cut 5 bases from V and 8 bases from J; bases unmatched to any gene: 5. The CDR3 protein is CASSPRGKGYTF. For the CDR3, the DNA is TGTGCCAGCAGCCCCAGGGGGAAAGGCTACACCTTC.

The chain joins TRBV7-2 to TRBJ2-2, with a weak D call TRBD2 (5 bases). Germline V lookup: CDR1 SGHTA, CDR2 FQGNSA. This CDR3 is built from 16 residues. V lost 10 bases and J 0 bases, leaving 18 bases between the germline ends. The CDR3 DNA reads TGTGCCACCCTTCGTGGGAGAGCCTCGAACACCGGGGAGCTGTTTTTT. Protein product: CATLRGRASNTGELFF.

For this clone: At the DNA level, this CDR3 is encoded by other sequences in the same sample as well. The chain joins TRBV6-2 or TRBV6-3 to TRBJ1-2, with no clear D. V lost 5 bases and J 1 base, leaving 2 bases between the germline ends. The germline gives CDR1 MNHEY, CDR2 SVGEGT. CDR3 length: 11 residues. The CDR3 is CASSVNYGYTF. The DNA of the CDR3 is TGTGCCAGCAGTGTTAACTATGGCTACACCTTC.

The chain carries TRBV7-2 and TRBJ2-5; D gene uncertain. The CDR3 runs 14 residues. Trimming took off 5 bases at V and 2 bases at J, with 12 bases between the two ends. Germline loops: CDR1 SGHTA, CDR2 FQGNSA. CDR3 nucleotides: TGTGCCAGCAGCCCCGGAGAGCGTCAAGAGACCCAGTACTTC. Protein sequence: CASSPGERQETQYF. Full variable domain (outside the CDR3, taken from reference TRBV7-2 and TRBJ2-5): GAGVSQSPSNKVTEKGKDVELRCDPISGHTALYWYRQSLGQGLEFLIYFQGNSAPDKSGLPSDRFSAERTGGSVSTLTIQRTQQEDSAVYLCASSPGERQETQYFGPGTRLLVL.

The gene calls are TRBV6-5 and TRBJ2-7; TRBD1 matches at 10 bases. The CDR3 has 13 residues. Germline V gene lookup returns CDR1 MNHEY and CDR2 SVGAGI. V gave up 6 bases and J gave up 4 bases; unmatched junction bases: 3. CDR3 region: CASSRDRGYEQYF. CDR3 bases: TGTGCCAGCAGCCGGGACAGGGGATACGAGCAGTACTTC.

This chain connects TRBV7-3 to TRBJ2-7; D uncertain. This CDR3 comprises 14 residues. V was pared by 1 base and J by 3 bases, with 10 bases between. Germline lookup yields CDR1 SGHTA and CDR2 FQGTGA. The CDR3 here is CASSLMASGYEQYF. CDR3 nucleotide sequence: TGTGCCAGCAGCTTAATGGCGTCGGGCTACGAGCAGTACTTC.

The chain combines TRBV7-9 with TRBJ2-7; D gene uncertain. V was cut by 2 bases and J by 2 bases, with 10 bases left in between. In germline, CDR1 is SEHNR, CDR2 FQNEAQ (reference sequence). This CDR3 spans 14 amino acids. Written as DNA, the CDR3 is TGTGCCAGCAGCTTAATAACACTACCCTACGAGCAGTACTTC. Its protein product is CASSLITLPYEQYF.

The chain combines TRBV5-1 with TRBJ1-1; D is ambiguous. The CDR3 extends over 16 amino acids. The germline V gene encodes CDR1 SGHRS and CDR2 YFSETQ. Trimming removed 2 bases at V and 7 bases at J, with 21 bases between. CDR3 residues: CASSFAGPTGIDEAFF. The CDR3 DNA sequence: TGCGCCAGCAGCTTCGCCGGGCCAACGGGGATCGATGAAGCTTTCTTT.

This clone was seen more than once but under ten times. This chain links TRBV30 with TRBJ1-5; D unclear. Germline CDR1 and CDR2: GTSNPN and SVGIG (reference sequence). V was trimmed by 0 bases and J by 5 bases, leaving 8 bases between them. The CDR3 contains 13 residues. This chain's CDR3 is CAWSVGRDQPQHF. CDR3 sequence (DNA): TGTGCCTGGAGTGTTGGCAGAGATCAGCCCCAGCATTTT.

The chain combines TRBV4-1 with TRBJ2-7; 10 bases agree with TRBD2. CDR1 and CDR2 from the germline V gene are MGHRA and YSYEKL. The CDR3 has 16 amino acids. J was trimmed by 5 bases and V by 1 base; bases with no gene match: 8. Written as DNA, the CDR3 is TGCGCCAGCAGCCAAGCATCTAGCGGGAGTTTCCACGAGCAGTACTTC. It codes for CASSQASSGSFHEQYF.

This chain's CDR3 is CASSLQGTGATEAFF. For the CDR3, the DNA is TGTGCCAGCAGCTTACAAGGCACGGGGGCCACTGAAGCTTTCTTT. This chain connects TRBV7-3 to TRBJ1-1, with a tentative D call TRBD1 (6 bases). Trimming removed 2 bases at V and 4 bases at J, with 14 bases between. The germline CDR1 and CDR2 sequences are SGHTA and FQGTGA. The CDR3 spans 15 residues.